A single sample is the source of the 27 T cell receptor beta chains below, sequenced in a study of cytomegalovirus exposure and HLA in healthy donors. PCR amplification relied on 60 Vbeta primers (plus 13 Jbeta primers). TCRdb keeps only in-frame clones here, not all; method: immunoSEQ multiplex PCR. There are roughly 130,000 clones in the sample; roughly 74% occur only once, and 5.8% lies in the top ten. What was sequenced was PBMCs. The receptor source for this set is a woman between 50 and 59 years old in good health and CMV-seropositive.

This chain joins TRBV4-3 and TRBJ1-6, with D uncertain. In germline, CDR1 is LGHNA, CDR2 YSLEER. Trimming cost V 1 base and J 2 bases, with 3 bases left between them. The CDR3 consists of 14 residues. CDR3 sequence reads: CASSQAAYNSPLHF. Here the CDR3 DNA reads TGCGCCAGCAGCCAAGCGGCCTATAATTCACCCCTCCACTTT.

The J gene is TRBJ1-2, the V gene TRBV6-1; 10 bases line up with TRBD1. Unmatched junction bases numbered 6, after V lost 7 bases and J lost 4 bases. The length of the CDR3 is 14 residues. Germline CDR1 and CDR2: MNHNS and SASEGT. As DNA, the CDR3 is TGTGCCAGCACACCGGGACAGGGGTCCTATGGCTACACCTTC. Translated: CASTPGQGSYGYTF.

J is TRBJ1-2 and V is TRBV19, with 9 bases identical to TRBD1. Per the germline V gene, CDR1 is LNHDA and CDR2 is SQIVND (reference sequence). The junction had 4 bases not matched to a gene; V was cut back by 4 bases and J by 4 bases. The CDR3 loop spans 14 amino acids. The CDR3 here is CASSRDREVYGYTF. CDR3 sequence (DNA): TGTGCCAGTAGTAGGGACAGGGAGGTCTATGGCTACACCTTC.

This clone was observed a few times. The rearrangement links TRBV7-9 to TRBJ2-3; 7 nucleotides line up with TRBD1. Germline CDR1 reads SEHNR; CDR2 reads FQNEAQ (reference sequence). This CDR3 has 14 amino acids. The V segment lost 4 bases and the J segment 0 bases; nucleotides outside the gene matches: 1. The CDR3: CASSSTGSTDTQYF. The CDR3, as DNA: TGTGCCAGCAGCTCGACAGGGAGCACAGATACGCAGTATTTT.

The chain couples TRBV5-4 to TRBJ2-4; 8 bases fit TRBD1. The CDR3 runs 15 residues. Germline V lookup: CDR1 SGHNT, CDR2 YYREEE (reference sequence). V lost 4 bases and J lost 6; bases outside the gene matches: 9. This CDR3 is CASSPSQGAANIQYF. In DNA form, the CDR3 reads TGTGCCAGCAGCCCGTCGCAGGGGGCGGCAAACATTCAGTACTTC.

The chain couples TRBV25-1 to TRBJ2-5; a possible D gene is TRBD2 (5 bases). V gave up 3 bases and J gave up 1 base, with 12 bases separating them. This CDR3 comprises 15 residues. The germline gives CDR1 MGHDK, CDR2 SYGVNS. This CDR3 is CASSEGSRSQETQYF. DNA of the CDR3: TGTGCCAGCAGTGAGGGGAGCAGAAGCCAAGAGACCCAGTACTTC.

CDR3 sequence: CASSTEGGGLGEKLFF. In DNA, the CDR3 is TGTGCCAGCAGCACCGAAGGGGGGGGTCTCGGGGAAAAACTGTTTTTT. This sequence joins TRBV2 and TRBJ1-4; possibly TRBD1 for D (6 bases). The V end lost 6 bases, the J end lost 8 bases, and 22 bases lay between the germline ends. The CDR3 sequence is 16 residues long. From germline, CDR1 is SNHLY and CDR2 FYNNEI. Looking up the rest from reference TRBV2 and TRBJ1-4 gives the full variable domain: EPEVTQTPSHQVTQMGQEVILRCVPISNHLYFYWYRQILGQKVEFLVSFYNNEISEKSEIFDDQFSVERPDGSNFTLKIRSTKLEDSAMYFCASSTEGGGLGEKLFFGSGTQLSVL.

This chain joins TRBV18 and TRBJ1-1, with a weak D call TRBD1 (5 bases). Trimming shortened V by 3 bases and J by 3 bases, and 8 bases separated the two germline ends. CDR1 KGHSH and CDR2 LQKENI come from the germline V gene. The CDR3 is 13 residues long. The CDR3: CASSPRGDTEAFF. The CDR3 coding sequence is TGTGCCAGCTCACCTCGGGGGGACACTGAAGCTTTCTTT.

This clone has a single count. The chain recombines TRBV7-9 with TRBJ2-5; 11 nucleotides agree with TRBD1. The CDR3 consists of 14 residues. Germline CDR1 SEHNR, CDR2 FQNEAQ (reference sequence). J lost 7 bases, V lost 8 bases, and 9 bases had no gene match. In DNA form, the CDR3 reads TGTGCCAGCCGGACCGGGACAGGGGGTGGGACCCAGTACTTC. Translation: CASRTGTGGGTQYF.

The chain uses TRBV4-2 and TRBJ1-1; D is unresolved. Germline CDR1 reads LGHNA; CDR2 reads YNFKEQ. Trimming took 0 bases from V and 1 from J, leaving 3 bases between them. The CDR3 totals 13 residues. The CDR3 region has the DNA TGTGCCAGCAGCCAAGAACAGAACACTGAAGCTTTCTTT. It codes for CASSQEQNTEAFF.

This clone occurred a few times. The CDR3, as DNA: TGTGCCAGCGCCCGCCAGCGGAATGAAAAACTGTTTTTT. It encodes CASARQRNEKLFF. The chain uses TRBV6-5 and TRBJ1-4; D unresolved. The CDR3 totals 13 residues. Germline V CDR1 and CDR2: MNHEY, SVGAGI. The V gene lost 8 bases and the J gene lost 5 bases, with 12 bases spanning the gap.

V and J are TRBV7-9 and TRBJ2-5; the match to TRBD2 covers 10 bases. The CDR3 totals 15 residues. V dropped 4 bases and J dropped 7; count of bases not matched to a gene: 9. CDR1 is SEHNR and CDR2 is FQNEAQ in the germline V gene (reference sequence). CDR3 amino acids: CASSSERGGTGTQYF. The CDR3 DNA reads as TGTGCCAGCAGCTCCGAGCGGGGGGGGACAGGGACCCAGTACTTC.

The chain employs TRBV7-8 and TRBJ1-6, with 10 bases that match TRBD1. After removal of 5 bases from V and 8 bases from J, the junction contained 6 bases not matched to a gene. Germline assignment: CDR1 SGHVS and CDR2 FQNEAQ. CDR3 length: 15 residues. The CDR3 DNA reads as TGTGCCAGCAGCGGACGGACAGGGGGTTATTCACCCCTCCACTTT. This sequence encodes CASSGRTGGYSPLHF.

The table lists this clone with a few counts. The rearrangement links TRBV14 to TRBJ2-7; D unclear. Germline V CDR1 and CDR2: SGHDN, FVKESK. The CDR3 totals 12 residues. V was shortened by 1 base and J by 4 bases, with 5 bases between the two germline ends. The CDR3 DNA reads TGTGCCAGCAGCCAAGCACAGTACGAGCAGTACTTC. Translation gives CASSQAQYEQYF.

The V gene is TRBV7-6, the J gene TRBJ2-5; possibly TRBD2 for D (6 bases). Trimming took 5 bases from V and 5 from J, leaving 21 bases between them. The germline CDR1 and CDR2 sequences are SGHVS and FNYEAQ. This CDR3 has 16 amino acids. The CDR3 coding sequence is TGTGCCAGCAGCAAAGGGACTGTCCGACCGTGGGAGACCCAGTACTTC. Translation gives CASSKGTVRPWETQYF.

CDR3 DNA sequence: TGTGCCAGTTCCCCGGCCGCCGCGGGGGGCGAGCAGTACTTC. This translates into CASSPAAAGGEQYF. The chain links TRBV6-1 to TRBJ2-7; 8 bases align to TRBD2. This CDR3 spans 14 amino acids. V was pared by 9 bases and J by 6 bases, with 13 bases of the junction left unmatched. Germline V lookup: CDR1 MNHNS, CDR2 SASEGT.

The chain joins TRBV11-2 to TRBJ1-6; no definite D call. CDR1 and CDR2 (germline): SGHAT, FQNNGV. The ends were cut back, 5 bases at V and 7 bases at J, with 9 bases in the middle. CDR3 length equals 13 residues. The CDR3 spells CASSEAGNSPLHF. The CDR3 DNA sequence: TGTGCCAGCAGCGAAGCGGGGAATTCACCCCTCCACTTT.

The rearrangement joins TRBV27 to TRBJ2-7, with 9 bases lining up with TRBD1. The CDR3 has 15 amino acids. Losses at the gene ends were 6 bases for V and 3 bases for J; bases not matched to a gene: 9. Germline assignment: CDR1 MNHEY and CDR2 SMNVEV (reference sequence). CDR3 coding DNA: TGTGCCAGCAGCCCGACAGGGGGAAGAGTCTACGAGCAGTACTTC. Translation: CASSPTGGRVYEQYF.

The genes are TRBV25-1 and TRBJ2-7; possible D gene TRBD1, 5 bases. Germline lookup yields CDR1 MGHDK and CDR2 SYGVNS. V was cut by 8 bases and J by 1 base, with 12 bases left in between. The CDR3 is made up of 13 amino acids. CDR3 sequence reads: CASGSHRSYEQYF. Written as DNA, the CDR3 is TGTGCCAGCGGGTCACACAGGTCCTACGAGCAGTACTTC.

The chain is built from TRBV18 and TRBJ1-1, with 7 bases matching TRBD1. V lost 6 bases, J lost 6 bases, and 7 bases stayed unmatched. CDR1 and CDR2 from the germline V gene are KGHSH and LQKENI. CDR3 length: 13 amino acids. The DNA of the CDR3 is TGTGCCAGCTCCGGCGAGGGGGCGTCTGAAGCTTTCTTT. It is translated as CASSGEGASEAFF.

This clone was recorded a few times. In nucleotides, the CDR3 is TGCGCCAGCAGCTTGACCACTAGGAACACTGAAGCTTTCTTT. Translation: CASSLTTRNTEAFF. The chain employs TRBV5-1 and TRBJ1-1; D uncertain. The V gene lost 1 base and the J gene lost 1 base, with 8 bases spanning the gap. The CDR3 sequence is 14 residues long. The germline V gene has CDR1 SGHRS and CDR2 YFSETQ.

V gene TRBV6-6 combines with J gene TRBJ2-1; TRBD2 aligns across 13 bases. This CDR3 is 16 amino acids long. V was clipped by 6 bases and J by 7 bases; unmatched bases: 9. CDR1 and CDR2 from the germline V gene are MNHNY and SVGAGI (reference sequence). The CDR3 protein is CASRGAGLAGVNEQFF. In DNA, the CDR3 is TGTGCCAGCAGAGGGGCTGGACTAGCGGGGGTGAATGAGCAGTTCTTC.

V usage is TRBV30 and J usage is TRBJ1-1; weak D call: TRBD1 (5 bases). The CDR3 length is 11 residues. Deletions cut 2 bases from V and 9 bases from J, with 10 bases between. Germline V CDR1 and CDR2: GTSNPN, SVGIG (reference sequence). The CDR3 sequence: CAWSQTVKAFF. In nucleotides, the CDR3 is TGTGCCTGGAGTCAGACAGTAAAAGCTTTCTTT.

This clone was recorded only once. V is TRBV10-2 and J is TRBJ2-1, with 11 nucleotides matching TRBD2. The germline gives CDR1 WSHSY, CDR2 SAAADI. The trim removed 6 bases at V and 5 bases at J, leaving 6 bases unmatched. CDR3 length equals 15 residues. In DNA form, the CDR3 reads TGCGCCAGCAGGGTTAGCGGGGGGGCCCACAATGAGCAGTTCTTC. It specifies CASRVSGGAHNEQFF.

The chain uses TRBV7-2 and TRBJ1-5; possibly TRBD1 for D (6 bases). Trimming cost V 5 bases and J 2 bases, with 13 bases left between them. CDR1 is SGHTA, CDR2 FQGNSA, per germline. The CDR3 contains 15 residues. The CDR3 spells CASSRGGGGNQPQHF. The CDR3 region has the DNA TGTGCCAGCAGCCGAGGAGGGGGGGGCAATCAGCCCCAGCATTTT.

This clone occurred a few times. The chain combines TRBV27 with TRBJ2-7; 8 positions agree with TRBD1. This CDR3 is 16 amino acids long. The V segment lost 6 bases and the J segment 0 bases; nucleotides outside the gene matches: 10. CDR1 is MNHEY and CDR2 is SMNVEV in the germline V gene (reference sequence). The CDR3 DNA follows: TGTGCCAGCAGAGAAACCGGGACAGGACTCTCCTACGAGCAGTACTTC. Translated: CASRETGTGLSYEQYF.

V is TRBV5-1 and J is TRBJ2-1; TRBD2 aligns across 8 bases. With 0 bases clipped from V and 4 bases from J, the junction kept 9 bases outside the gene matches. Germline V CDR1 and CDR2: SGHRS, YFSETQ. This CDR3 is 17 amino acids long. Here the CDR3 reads CASSLVTGGGGYNEQFF. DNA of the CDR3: TGCGCCAGCAGCTTGGTCACGGGCGGCGGGGGGTACAATGAGCAGTTCTTC.